This is a list of T cell receptor beta chains from one sample in a study of blood T cell repertoires in COVID-19. Sequencing was performed with immunoSEQ multiplex PCR; in TCRdb, only in-frame clones are kept and a portion is missing. The data show tens of thousands of clones, over 80% seen once. The sample was peripheral blood. The receptor source for this set is a woman older than 75 with active or convalescent COVID-19. The CDR3 runs from the conserved cysteine through the conserved F or W. Fields, in order: V gene, clone size, CDR3 protein. Some rows have no size entry. The others give once, few or many, or a class for an expanded clone.

>TRBV7-2|NA
CASRPGGGGSGEQYF
>TRBV9|NA
CASSLTGYRDNNEQFF
>TRBV24-1|NA
CATSAGKSFGGIQYF
>TRBV18|NA
CASSPPTANTEAFF
>TRBV5-1|NA
CASSLQGALITDTQYF
>TRBV5-4|NA
CASSSGLSGNTIYF
>TRBV7-3|NA
CASSDGSPPDTQYF
>TRBV6-5|NA
CASSSGGIAGSYEQYF
>TRBV5-4|once
CASSLGAGPDTQYF
>TRBV6-6|once
CASSYSRERSTDTQYF
>TRBV5-6|NA
CASSLVTVRIYGYTF
>TRBV19|few
CASRTGGVQPQHF
>TRBV7-9|NA
CASSGTGNYEQYF
>TRBV7-2|NA
CASSSTGGIGEQYF
>TRBV5-1|NA
CASTDGSGLYGYTF
>TRBV4-2|NA
CASSPLPVETQYF
>TRBV28|NA
CASSTWTVNTEAFF
>TRBV30|NA
CAWNFDRGEKLFF
>TRBV6-5|NA
CASSPATGSYEQYF
>TRBV27|NA
CASSFRWDRGRGVLSNQPQHF
>TRBV6-2/TRBV6-3|NA
CASSYSWTALNYGYTF
>TRBV7-2|NA
CASARGYHGDQPQHF
>TRBV7-2|NA
CASSLTSGASTDTQYF
>TRBV13|NA
CASSLRGDMRALDEQFF
>TRBV28|NA
CASSSERRGIETQYF
>TRBV7-2|NA
CASSLDQGTPNQPQHF
>TRBV27|NA
CASSLRGRIYNEQFF
>TRBV7-9|NA
CASSPLLNRGRMWGDTQYF
>TRBV19|NA
CASSMGGPTEAFF
>TRBV20-1|NA
CSATLAGAQDF
>TRBV19|NA
CASEGADNSPLHF
>TRBV5-4|NA
CASSLAGQGAGNEKLFF
>TRBV6-2/TRBV6-3|NA
CASSRTGGSTEAFF
>TRBV3-1/TRBV3-2|NA
CASSQGTGVTEAFF
>TRBV28|NA
CASTLTVNSMKQFF
>TRBV4-2|NA
CASSHGGGAIGTQYF
>TRBV23-1|NA
CASSQGGLAGITDTQYF
>TRBV27|NA
CASSPSDRGHYNEQFF